This TCR beta chain emerged from a study of technical replicates of blood from several donors. Germline loops: CDR1 MNHEY, CDR2 SMNVEV (reference sequence). The CDR3 spans 17 residues. J lost 5 bases, V lost 0 bases, and 9 bases had no gene match. Libraries were prepared by immunoSEQ multiplex PCR; TCRdb keeps only in-frame clonotypes and omits some of them. The repertoire holds 60,000 to 75,000 clones, with 95% to 98% as singletons. This clonotype was sampled from a human donor in good health. The chain carries TRBV27 and TRBJ2-2, with TRBD2 identical over 7 bases. The material sequenced was T cells isolated from PBMCs. The CDR3 nucleotides read TGTGCCAGCAGTTTATCCGCAGCCCCCGGGGGGACCGGGGAGCTGTTTTTT. It yields the protein CASSLSAAPGGTGELFF.